The clone carrying this T cell receptor beta chain was seen ten or more times. Antigen unknown. This record belongs to a study of regulatory T cells in long-lasting Graves disease. In germline, CDR1 is DFQATT, CDR2 SNEGSKA (reference sequence). The CDR3 length is 14 residues. The ends lost 3 bases at V and 7 bases at J; junction bases unmatched: 8. The study, taken as a whole, reports: Examination was confined to peripheral blood, excluding thyroid tissue.

Library construction for TCR beta used iRepertoire HTBI primers and Arm-PCR of CDR3 regions. TCRdb reprocessed the multiplex PCR reads with MiXCR, giving one entry per CDR3 protein. The sample holds 450,000 to 500,000 distinct CDR3 sequences; around 15% are singletons and the top ten take less than 15%. The time point is: newly diagnosed GD, antithyroid drugs for less than 3 months. The authors made the TCR library using RNA they extracted from PBMCs. These data were also filed under a second study, of T cells in Graves' hyperthyroidism and ophthalmopathy.

The clonotype originates from a man in his forties or fifties with Graves disease. V gene TRBV20-1 combines with J gene TRBJ2-1; 8 positions agree with TRBD1. Material: peripheral blood mononuclear cells (PBMCs), obtained at new diagnosis, from a patient treated with antithyroid drugs. The CDR3 protein is CSARGTGLRNEQFF. The CDR3 DNA sequence: TGCAGTGCTAGGGGGACAGGTCTTAGGAATGAGCAGTTCTTC.